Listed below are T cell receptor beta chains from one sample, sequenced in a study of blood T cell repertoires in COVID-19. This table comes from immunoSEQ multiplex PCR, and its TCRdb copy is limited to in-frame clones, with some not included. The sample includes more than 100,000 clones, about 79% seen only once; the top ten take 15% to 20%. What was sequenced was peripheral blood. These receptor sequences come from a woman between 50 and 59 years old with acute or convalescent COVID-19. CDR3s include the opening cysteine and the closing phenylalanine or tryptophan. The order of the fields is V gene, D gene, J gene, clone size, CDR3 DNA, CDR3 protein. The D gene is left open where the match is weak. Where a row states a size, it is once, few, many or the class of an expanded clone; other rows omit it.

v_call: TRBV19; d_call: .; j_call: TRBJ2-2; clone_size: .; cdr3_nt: TGTGCCAGTAGTATAGCAGTCGGGGGTCACACCGGGGAGCTGTTTTTT; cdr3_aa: CASSIAVGGHTGELFF
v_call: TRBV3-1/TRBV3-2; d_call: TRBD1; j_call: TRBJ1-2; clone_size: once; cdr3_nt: TGTGCCAGCAGACCAGGGGGTAACTATGGCTACACCTTC; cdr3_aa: CASRPGGNYGYTF
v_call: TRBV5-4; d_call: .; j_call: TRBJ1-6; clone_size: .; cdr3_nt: TGTGCCAGCAGCTCCAATGCGGGAAATAATTCACCCCTCCACTTT; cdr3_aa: CASSSNAGNNSPLHF
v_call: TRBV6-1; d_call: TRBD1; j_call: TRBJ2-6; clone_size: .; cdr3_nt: TGTGCCAGCAGTGGGGACAGGGGGCTTGCGGGGGCCAACGTCCTGACTTTC; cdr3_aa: CASSGDRGLAGANVLTF
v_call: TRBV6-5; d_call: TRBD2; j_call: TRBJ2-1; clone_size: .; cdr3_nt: TGTGCCAGCAGTTACTCTAGCGGGGGCTACAATGAGCAGTTCTTC; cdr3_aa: CASSYSSGGYNEQFF
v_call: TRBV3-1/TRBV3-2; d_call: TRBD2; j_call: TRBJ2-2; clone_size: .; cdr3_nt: TGTGCCAGCAGCCTCGAGAGCGGGGTCAGAAAAAAGGTCGGGGAGCTGTTTTTT; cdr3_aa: CASSLESGVRKKVGELFF
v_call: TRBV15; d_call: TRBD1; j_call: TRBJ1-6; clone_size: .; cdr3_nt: TGTGCCACCAGCAGAGAAGGGGACAGGGGAGGTTCACCCCTCCACTTT; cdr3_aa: CATSREGDRGGSPLHF
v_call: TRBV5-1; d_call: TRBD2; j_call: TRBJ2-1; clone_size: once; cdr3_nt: TGCGCCAGCAGCTTACTAGCGGAGCAATACAATGAGCAGTTCTTC; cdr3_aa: CASSLLAEQYNEQFF
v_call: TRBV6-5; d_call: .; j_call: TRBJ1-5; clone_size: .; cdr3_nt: TGTGCCAGCTGTATAGAACCTAGCAATCAGCCCCAGCATTTT; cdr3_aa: CASCIEPSNQPQHF
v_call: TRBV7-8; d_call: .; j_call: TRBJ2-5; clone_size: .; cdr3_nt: TGTGCCAGCAGCCCCCTGACAGGAGAGACCCAGTACTTC; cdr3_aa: CASSPLTGETQYF
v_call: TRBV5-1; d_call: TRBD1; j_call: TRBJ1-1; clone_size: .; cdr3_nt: TGCGCCAGCAGCTTGGAGGGGACAGGGAACACTGAAGCTTTCTTT; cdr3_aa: CASSLEGTGNTEAFF
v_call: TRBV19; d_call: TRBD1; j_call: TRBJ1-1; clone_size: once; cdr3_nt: TGTGCCAGTAGTCCCCTCCCGGGACAGGAGATGAACACTGAAGCTTTCTTT; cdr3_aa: CASSPLPGQEMNTEAFF
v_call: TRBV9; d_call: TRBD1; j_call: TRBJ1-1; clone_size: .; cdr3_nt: TGTGCCAGCAGCGTAGTTCCAGGGGGCGTGAACACTGAAGCTTTCTTT; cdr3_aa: CASSVVPGGVNTEAFF
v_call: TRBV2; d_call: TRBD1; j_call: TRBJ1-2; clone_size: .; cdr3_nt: TGTGCCAGCAGCACGGGACAGAGCTATGGCTACACCTTC; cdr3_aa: CASSTGQSYGYTF
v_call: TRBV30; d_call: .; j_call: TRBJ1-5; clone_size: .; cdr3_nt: TGTGCCTGGAGTGTAGGAGGCAATCAGCCCCAGCATTTT; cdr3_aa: CAWSVGGNQPQHF
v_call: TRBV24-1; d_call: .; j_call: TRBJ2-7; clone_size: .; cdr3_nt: TGTGCCACCAGTGATACGGAGAGGCCCTACGAGCAGTACTTC; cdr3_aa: CATSDTERPYEQYF
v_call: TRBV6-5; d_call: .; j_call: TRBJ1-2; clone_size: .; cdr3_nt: TGTGCCAGCAGCGACAGGTCTAGGGCTAACTATGGCTACACCTTC; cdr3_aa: CASSDRSRANYGYTF
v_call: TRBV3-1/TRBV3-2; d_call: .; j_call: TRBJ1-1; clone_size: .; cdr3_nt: TGTGCCAGCAGTTACCTCTCAGGGGATACTGGAGCTTTCTTT; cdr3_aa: CASSYLSGDTGAFF
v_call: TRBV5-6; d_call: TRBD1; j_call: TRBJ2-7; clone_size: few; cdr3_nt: TGTGCCAGCAGCGAATATTGGGACAGCGCCATGGTCGAGCAGTACTTC; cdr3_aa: CASSEYWDSAMVEQYF
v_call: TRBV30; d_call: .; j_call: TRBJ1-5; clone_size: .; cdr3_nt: TGTGCCTGGAGCGCCGGACACCAGGGGCCCCAGCATTTT; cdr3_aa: CAWSAGHQGPQHF
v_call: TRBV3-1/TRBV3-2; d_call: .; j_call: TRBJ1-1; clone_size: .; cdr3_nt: TGTGCCAGCAGCCAAGAATTTTTGGGAGGGGTGAACACTGAAGCTTTCTTT; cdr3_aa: CASSQEFLGGVNTEAFF
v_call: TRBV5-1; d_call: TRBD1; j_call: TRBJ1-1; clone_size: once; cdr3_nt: TGCGCCAGCAGCCCGGGGACAGCTTTTTTGGAGGCTTTCTTT; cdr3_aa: CASSPGTAFLEAFF
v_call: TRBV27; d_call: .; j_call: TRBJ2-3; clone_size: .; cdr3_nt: TGTGCCAGCAGTTTATCTGACAGGTGGGGCGATACGCAGTATTTT; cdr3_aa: CASSLSDRWGDTQYF
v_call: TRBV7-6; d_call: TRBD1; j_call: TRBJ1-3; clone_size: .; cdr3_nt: TGTGCCAGCACCGTTACAGGGGACACACCTGGAAACACCATATATTTT; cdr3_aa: CASTVTGDTPGNTIYF